A selection of T cell receptor beta chains follows, all from one sample in a study of CD8+CD57+ T cells in acquired aplastic anemia. Using its own MiXCR run on the reads, TCRdb lists one record per CDR3 protein. The table has roughly 86,000 distinct CDR3 sequences, under 50% seen once. The sample was sorted CD4+, CD8+, or CD8+CD57+ T cells (not recorded which) from PBMCs. Receptor source: a human donor in good health, serving as a control. Both conserved end residues are part of each CDR3. A D gene is named only where the DNA matches it firmly. Size is stated for part of the rows, as once, few or many counts, or as a class when the clone is expanded.

d_call,j_call,clone_size,v_call,cdr3_length,cdr3_nt,cdr3_aa
.,TRBJ2-7,.,TRBV29-1,12,TGCAGCGGCCTGGGGCTAGCCTACGAGCAGTACTTC,CSGLGLAYEQYF
TRBD1,TRBJ1-6,.,TRBV19,15,TGTGCCAGTACCGTGGAAGGGGGCCATAATTCACCCCTCCACTTT,CASTVEGGHNSPLHF
TRBD1,TRBJ1-2,.,TRBV24-1,16,TGTGCCACCAGTGACCCGGGACAGGGACCCGACTATGGCTACACCTTC,CATSDPGQGPDYGYTF
.,TRBJ1-2,.,TRBV30,14,TGTGCCTGGAGTGGACTCGGCTTAGACTATGGCTACACCTTC,CAWSGLGLDYGYTF
.,TRBJ2-1,few,TRBV27,14,TGTGCCAGCAGTTTAACAGGGTCCTACAATGAGCAGTTCTTC,CASSLTGSYNEQFF
.,TRBJ1-2,many,TRBV27,14,TGTGCCAGCAGTTTATCGATGGCACAGGACGGCTACACCTTC,CASSLSMAQDGYTF
TRBD2,TRBJ2-1,.,TRBV19,15,TGTGCCAGTAGCTTGGCGGGGGGAGACTACAATGAGCAGTTCTTC,CASSLAGGDYNEQFF
TRBD2,TRBJ2-1,.,TRBV2,15,TGTGCCAGCAGTGAACTAGCGGGGCCCTACAATGAGCAGTTCTTC,CASSELAGPYNEQFF
TRBD1,TRBJ2-4,.,TRBV24-1,19,TGTGCCACCAGTGAGCCGGGACAGGGGGCGCCGAGAACCAAAAACATTCAGTACTTC,CATSEPGQGAPRTKNIQYF
.,TRBJ2-7,many,TRBV11-3,14,TGTGCCAGCAGCTTAGACCGCCGGGGCTACGAGCAGTACTTC,CASSLDRRGYEQYF
.,TRBJ2-7,once,TRBV27,12,TGTGCCAGCAGTTTAAAGTTTGGCCAGCAGTACTTC,CASSLKFGQQYF
.,TRBJ1-1,many,TRBV12-3/TRBV12-4,13,TGTGCCAGCAGTCTGGGGGGAAACGATGAAGCTTTCTTT,CASSLGGNDEAFF
.,TRBJ1-2,many,TRBV2,12,TGTGCCAGCAGTGGACAAGGCGATGGCTACACCTTC,CASSGQGDGYTF
TRBD2,TRBJ2-5,.,TRBV25-1,15,TGTGCCAGCAGTGGTAGCGGGGGGGCGTCGCGGACCCAGTACTTC,CASSGSGGASRTQYF
.,TRBJ2-3,.,TRBV2,12,TGTGCCAGCGGAAGAGGGGCAGATACGCAGTATTTT,CASGRGADTQYF
.,TRBJ1-5,few,TRBV27,14,TGTGCCAGCAGTTTTGCGGGGGCCGGGCAGCCCCAGCATTTT,CASSFAGAGQPQHF
.,TRBJ1-2,.,TRBV19,13,TGTGCCAGTAGTGTTCAGGGGTCCTATGGCTACACCTTC,CASSVQGSYGYTF
TRBD1,TRBJ2-2,.,TRBV6-1,14,TGTGCCAGCAGGGGACAGGGGGAAACCGGGGAGCTGTTTTTT,CASRGQGETGELFF
.,TRBJ2-7,many,TRBV2,15,TGTGCCAGCAGTGATAGGCCCGGGGGACCCGACGAGCAGTACTTC,CASSDRPGGPDEQYF
.,TRBJ1-5,.,TRBV7-2,14,TGTGCCAGCAGTGCGAACAGGGTGGTTCAGCCCCAGCATTTT,CASSANRVVQPQHF
TRBD1,TRBJ1-5,once,TRBV2,14,TGTGCCAGCAGGGACAGGGATAGCAATCAGCCCCAGCATTTT,CASRDRDSNQPQHF
.,TRBJ2-7,once,TRBV7-6,12,TGTGCCAGCAGCTTCTCAGGGGCCGAGCAGTACTTC,CASSFSGAEQYF
.,TRBJ1-2,.,TRBV29-1,11,TGCAGCGTGGTCAGTAGCTATGGCTACACCTTC,CSVVSSYGYTF
.,TRBJ1-1,.,TRBV24-1,12,TGTGCCACCAATGCGGGGGACACTGAAGCTTTCTTT,CATNAGDTEAFF
.,TRBJ1-1,many,TRBV19,13,TGTGCCAGTAGTATTTCGTTGAACACTGAAGCTTTCTTT,CASSISLNTEAFF
TRBD1,TRBJ1-5,few,TRBV24-1,17,TGTGCCACCAGTGCCCGCTCGACAGGGGTCAGCAATCAGCCCCAGCATTTT,CATSARSTGVSNQPQHF
.,TRBJ1-5,many,TRBV20-1,14,TGCAGTGCTAGAGACCGAAGGGGCCCTCAGCCCCAGCATTTT,CSARDRRGPQPQHF
.,TRBJ1-2,.,TRBV25-1,13,TGTGCCAGCAGTGCTGTTGCAAACTATGGCTACACCTTC,CASSAVANYGYTF
.,TRBJ2-5,.,TRBV24-1,12,TGTGCCACCAGTGCTTTGTGGGAGACCCAGTACTTC,CATSALWETQYF
.,TRBJ1-2,many,TRBV6-1,14,TGTGCCAGCAATCCCAACGGTGCTAATGATGGCTACACCTTC,CASNPNGANDGYTF
.,TRBJ1-5,few,TRBV12-3/TRBV12-4,13,TGTGCCAGCAGTTTTGAGGCCGATCAGCCCCAGCATTTT,CASSFEADQPQHF